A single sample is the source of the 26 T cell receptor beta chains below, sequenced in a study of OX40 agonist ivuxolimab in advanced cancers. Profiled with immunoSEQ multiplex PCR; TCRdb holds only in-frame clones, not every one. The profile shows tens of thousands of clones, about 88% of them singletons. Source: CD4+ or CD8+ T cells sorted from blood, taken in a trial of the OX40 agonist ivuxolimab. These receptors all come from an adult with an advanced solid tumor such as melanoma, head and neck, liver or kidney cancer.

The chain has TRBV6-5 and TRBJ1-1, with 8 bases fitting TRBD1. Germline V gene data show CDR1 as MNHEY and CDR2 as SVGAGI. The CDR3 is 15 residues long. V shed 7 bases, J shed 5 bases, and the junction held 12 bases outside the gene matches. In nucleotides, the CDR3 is TGTGCCAGCACTCACGGGCAGGGGGCGCGGACTGAAGCTTTCTTT. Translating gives CASTHGQGARTEAFF.

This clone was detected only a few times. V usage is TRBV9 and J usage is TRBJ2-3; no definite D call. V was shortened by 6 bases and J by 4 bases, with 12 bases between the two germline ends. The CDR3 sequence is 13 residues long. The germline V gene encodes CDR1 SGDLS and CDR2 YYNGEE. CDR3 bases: TGTGCCAGCACCCGTACCGCGTCAGATACGCAGTATTTT. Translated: CASTRTASDTQYF.

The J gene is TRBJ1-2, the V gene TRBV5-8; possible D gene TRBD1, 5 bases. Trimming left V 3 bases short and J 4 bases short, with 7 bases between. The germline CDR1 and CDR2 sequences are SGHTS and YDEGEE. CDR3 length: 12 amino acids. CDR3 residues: CASSYQGYGYTF. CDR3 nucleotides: TGTGCCAGCAGCTATCAGGGCTATGGCTACACCTTC.

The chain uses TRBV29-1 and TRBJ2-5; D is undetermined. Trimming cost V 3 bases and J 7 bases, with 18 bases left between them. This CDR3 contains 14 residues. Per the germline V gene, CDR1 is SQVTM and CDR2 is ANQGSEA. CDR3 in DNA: TGCAGCGTTGAGGAAGACTCGAGTTGGGGGACCCAGTACTTC. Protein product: CSVEEDSSWGTQYF.

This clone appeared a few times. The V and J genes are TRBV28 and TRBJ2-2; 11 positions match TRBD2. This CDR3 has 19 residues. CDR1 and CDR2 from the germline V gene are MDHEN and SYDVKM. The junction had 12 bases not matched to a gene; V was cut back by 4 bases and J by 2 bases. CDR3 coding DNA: TGTGCCAGCAGTTGGCTTAGCGGGAGGGCCAGGGGAAACACCGGGGAGCTGTTTTTT. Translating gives CASSWLSGRARGNTGELFF.

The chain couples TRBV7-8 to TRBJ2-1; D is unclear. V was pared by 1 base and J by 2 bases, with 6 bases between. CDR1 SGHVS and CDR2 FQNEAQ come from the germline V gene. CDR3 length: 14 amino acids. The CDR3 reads CASSLEVPYNEQFF. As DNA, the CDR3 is TGTGCCAGCAGCTTAGAGGTCCCCTACAATGAGCAGTTCTTC. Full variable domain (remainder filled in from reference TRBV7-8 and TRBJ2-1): GAGVSQSPRYKVAKRGQDVALRCDPISGHVSLFWYQQALGQGPEFLTYFQNEAQLDKSGLPSDRFFAERPEGSVSTLKIQRTQQEDSAVYLCASSLEVPYNEQFFGPGTRLTVL.

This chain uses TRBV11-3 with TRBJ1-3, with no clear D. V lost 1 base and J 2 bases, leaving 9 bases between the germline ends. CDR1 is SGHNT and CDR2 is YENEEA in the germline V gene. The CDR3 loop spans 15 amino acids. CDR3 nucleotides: TGTGCCAGCAGCTTAGGGTTCAGCGCTGGAAACACCATATATTTT. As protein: CASSLGFSAGNTIYF.

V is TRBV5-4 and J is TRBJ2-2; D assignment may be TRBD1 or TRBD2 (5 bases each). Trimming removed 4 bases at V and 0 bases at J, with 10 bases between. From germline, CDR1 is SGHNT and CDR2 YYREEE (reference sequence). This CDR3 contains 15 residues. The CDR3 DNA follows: TGTGCCAGCAGCACTCTGGGGGCGAACACCGGGGAGCTGTTTTTT. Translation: CASSTLGANTGELFF.

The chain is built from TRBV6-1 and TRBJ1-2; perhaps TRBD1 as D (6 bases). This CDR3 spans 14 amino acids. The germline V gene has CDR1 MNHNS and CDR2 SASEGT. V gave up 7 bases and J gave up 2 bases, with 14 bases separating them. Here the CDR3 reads CASILRGANYGYTF. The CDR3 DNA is TGTGCCAGCATTCTCAGGGGCGCCAACTATGGCTACACCTTC.

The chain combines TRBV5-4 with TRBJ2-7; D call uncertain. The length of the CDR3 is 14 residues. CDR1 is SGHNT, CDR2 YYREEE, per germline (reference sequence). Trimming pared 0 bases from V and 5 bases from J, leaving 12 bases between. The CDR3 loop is CASSLAKKPNEQYF. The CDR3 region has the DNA TGTGCCAGCAGCTTGGCTAAAAAGCCTAACGAGCAGTACTTC.

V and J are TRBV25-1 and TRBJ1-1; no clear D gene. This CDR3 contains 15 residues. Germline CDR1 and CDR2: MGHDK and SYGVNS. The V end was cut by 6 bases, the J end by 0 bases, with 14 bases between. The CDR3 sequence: CASRHSGGMNTEAFF. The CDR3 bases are TGTGCCAGCAGGCATAGCGGAGGGATGAACACTGAAGCTTTCTTT.

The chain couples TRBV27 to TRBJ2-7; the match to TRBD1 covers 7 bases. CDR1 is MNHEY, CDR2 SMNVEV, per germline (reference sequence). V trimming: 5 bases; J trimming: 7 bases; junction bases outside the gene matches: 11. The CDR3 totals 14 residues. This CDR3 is CASSLTGFRGEQYF. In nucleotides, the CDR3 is TGTGCCAGCAGTCTAACAGGGTTCAGGGGGGAGCAGTACTTC.

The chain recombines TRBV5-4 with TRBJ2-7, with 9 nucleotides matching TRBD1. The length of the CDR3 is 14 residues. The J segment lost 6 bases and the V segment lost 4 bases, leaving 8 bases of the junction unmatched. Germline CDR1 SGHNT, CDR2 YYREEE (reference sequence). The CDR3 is CASSAGTGRREQYF. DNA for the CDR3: TGTGCCAGCAGCGCGGGGACAGGGCGCCGCGAGCAGTACTTC.

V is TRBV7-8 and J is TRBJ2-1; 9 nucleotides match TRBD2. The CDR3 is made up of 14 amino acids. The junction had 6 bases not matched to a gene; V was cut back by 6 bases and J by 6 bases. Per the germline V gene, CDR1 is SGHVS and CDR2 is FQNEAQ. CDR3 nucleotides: TGTGCCAGCAGAGCCGGGACTAGCAGCAATGAGCAGTTCTTC. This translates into CASRAGTSSNEQFF.

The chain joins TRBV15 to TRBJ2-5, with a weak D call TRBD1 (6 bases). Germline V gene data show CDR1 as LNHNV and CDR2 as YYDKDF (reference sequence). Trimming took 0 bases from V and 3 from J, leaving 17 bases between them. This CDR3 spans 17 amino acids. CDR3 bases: TGTGCCACCAGCAGAGATTACGGGACAACCAGAAAAGAGACCCAGTACTTC. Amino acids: CATSRDYGTTRKETQYF.

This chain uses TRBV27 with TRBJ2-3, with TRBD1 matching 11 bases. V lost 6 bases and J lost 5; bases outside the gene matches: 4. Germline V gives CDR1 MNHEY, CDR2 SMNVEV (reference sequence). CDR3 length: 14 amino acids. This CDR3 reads CASSRDRGEDTQYF. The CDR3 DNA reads TGTGCCAGCAGCCGGGACAGGGGGGAAGATACGCAGTATTTT.

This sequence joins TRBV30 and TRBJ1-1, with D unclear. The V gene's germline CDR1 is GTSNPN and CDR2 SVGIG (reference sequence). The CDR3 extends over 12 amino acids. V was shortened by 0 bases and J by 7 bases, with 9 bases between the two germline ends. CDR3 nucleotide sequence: TGTGCCTGGAGTGTATACGGCTATGAAGCTTTCTTT. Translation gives CAWSVYGYEAFF.

CDR3: CASSGLDRGYEQYF. Written as DNA, the CDR3 is TGTGCCAGCAGCGGACTAGACAGGGGCTACGAGCAGTACTTC. V usage is TRBV9 and J usage is TRBJ2-7; TRBD1 matches at 8 bases. CDR3 length: 14 amino acids. The trim removed 3 bases at V and 3 bases at J, leaving 5 bases unmatched. The germline V gene encodes CDR1 SGDLS and CDR2 YYNGEE.

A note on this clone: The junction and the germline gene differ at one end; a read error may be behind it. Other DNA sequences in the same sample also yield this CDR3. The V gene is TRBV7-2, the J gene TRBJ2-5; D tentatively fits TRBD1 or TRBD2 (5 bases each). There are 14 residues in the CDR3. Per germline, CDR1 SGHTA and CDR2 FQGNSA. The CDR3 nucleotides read TGTGCCAGCAGCGCAATGGGACGGCAAGAAACCCAGTACTTC. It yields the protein CASSAMGRQETQYF.

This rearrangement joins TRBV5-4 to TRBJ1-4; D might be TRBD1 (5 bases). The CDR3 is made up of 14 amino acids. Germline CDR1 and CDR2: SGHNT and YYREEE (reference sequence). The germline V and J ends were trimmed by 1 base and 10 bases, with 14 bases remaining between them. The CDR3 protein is CASSLKSGRGKLFF. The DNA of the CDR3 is TGTGCCAGCAGCTTGAAGTCAGGGAGAGGAAAACTGTTTTTT.

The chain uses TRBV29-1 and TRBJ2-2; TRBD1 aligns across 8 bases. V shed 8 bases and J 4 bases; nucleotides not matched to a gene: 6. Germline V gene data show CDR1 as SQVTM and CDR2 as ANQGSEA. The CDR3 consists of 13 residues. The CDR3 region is CSSRQGSTGELFF. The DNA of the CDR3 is TGCAGCTCCAGACAGGGGAGCACCGGGGAGCTGTTTTTT.

As DNA, the CDR3 is TGTGCCAGCAGATTAATAGGGGGTTCCTACGAGCAGTACTTC. It specifies CASRLIGGSYEQYF. The chain employs TRBV27 and TRBJ2-7; possible D gene TRBD1, 6 bases. The V gene lost 6 bases and the J gene lost 1 base, with 13 bases spanning the gap. The V gene's germline CDR1 is MNHEY and CDR2 SMNVEV (reference sequence). CDR3 size: 14 residues.

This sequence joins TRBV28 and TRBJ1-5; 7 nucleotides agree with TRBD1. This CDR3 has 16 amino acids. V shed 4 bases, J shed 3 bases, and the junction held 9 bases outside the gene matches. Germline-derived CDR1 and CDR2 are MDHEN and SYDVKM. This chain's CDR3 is CASSSLRQGYNQPQHF. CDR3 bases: TGTGCCAGCAGTTCACTAAGACAGGGCTACAATCAGCCCCAGCATTTT.

The CDR3 here is CASSEGRETQYF. CDR3 nucleotides: TGTGCCAGCAGTGAAGGGAGGGAGACCCAGTACTTC. This chain connects TRBV2 to TRBJ2-5; D is possibly TRBD2 (5 bases). Between the trimmed V and J ends, which lost 1 base and 5 bases, there was a span of 5 bases. Germline values: CDR1 SNHLY, CDR2 FYNNEI. The CDR3 has 12 amino acids.

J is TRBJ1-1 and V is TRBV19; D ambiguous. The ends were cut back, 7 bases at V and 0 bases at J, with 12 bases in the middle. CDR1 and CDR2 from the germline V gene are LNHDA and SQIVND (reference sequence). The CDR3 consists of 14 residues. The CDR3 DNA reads TGTGCCAGTACCAATGAGGGCATGAACACTGAAGCTTTCTTT. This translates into CASTNEGMNTEAFF.

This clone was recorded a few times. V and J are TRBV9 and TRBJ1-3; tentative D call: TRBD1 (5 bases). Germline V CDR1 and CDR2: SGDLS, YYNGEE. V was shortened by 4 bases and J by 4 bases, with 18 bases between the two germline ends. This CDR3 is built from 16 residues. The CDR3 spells CASSSGHGPGGNTIYF. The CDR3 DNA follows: TGTGCCAGCAGCTCAGGACATGGCCCAGGAGGAAACACCATATATTTT.